This T cell receptor (beta chain) was observed in a study of breast tumors, draining lymph nodes, adjacent tissues. Concerning this clonotype itself: Its specificity is unknown.

The lymph nodes were axillary draining lymph nodes from breast cancer patients. Each CDR3 protein is one row after TCRdb ran MiXCR on the multiplex PCR reads. The data show 250,000 or so distinct CDR3 sequences, roughly 30% seen once. V shed 7 bases and J shed 8 bases, with 20 bases lying between them. The length of the CDR3 is 15 residues. General observations from the study: Tumor TCR diversity was below lymph nodes but above nontumor tissue.

Material for sequencing was axillary lymph node tissue. The receptor was derived from a female donor with breast cancer. Some clones in this sample may be carry-over from other donors' samples. V usage is TRBV12-3 or TRBV12-4 and J usage is TRBJ1-4; possibly TRBD1 for D (6 bases). CDR3 region: CASNRDRWGEEKLFF. In DNA form, the CDR3 reads TGTGCCAGCAACCGAGACAGGTGGGGTGAAGAAAAACTGTTTTTT.